These 13 T cell receptor beta chains originate from one sample sequenced in a study of neurological immune-mediated disorders. MiXCR, applied by TCRdb to the 5' RACE reads, yields one record per CDR3 protein. Altogether under 70,000 distinct CDR3 sequences are present, 3.2% being singletons, with the ten largest covering roughly 5%. The sample was PBMCs. These receptors were collected from a woman in her forties or fifties with multiple sclerosis.

The V gene is TRBV7-3, the J gene TRBJ2-1; D might be TRBD2 (5 bases). CDR3 length: 12 residues. CDR1 is SGHTA and CDR2 is FQGTGA in the germline V gene. The germline V and J ends were trimmed by 2 bases and 8 bases, with 7 bases remaining between them. As DNA, the CDR3 is TGTGCCAGCAGCTTAGATAGCGATGAGCAGTTCTTC. Its protein product is CASSLDSDEQFF.

This clonotype was counted once. This sequence joins TRBV20-1 and TRBJ1-2; TRBD1 is a possible D gene (5 bases). This CDR3 spans 10 amino acids. Between the trimmed V and J ends, which lost 5 bases and 9 bases, there was a span of 10 bases. Germline-derived CDR1 and CDR2 are DFQATT and SNEGSKA (reference sequence). The DNA for the CDR3 is TGCAGTGCTTGGGACCGACGCTACACCTTC. As protein: CSAWDRRYTF.

This clonotype was counted a few times. The rearrangement uses TRBV25-1 and TRBJ2-5; TRBD1 agrees at 7 bases. Germline V lookup: CDR1 MGHDK, CDR2 SYGVNS. V was clipped by 6 bases and J by 1 base; unmatched bases: 11. This CDR3 has 16 amino acids. The CDR3 reads CASSALGQGVQETQYF. The DNA of the CDR3 is TGTGCCAGCAGCGCCCTGGGGCAGGGGGTCCAAGAGACCCAGTACTTC.

This clonotype was found many times. This chain links TRBV20-1 with TRBJ1-4; tentatively, D is TRBD1 (6 bases). The CDR3 length is 14 residues. V was cut by 6 bases and J by 7 bases, with 18 bases left in between. Germline-derived CDR1 and CDR2 are DFQATT and SNEGSKA (reference sequence). The CDR3 sequence is CSATSGALREKLFF. DNA for the CDR3: TGCAGTGCGACGTCGGGGGCTCTTCGTGAAAAACTGTTTTTT.

This clonotype was counted a few times. This clone may be a read error of a much larger clone one base away. The genes are TRBV29-1 and TRBJ2-7; tentatively, D is TRBD1 (5 bases). This CDR3 contains 12 residues. Germline lookup yields CDR1 SQVTM and CDR2 ANQGSEA. Deletions cut 4 bases from V and 5 bases from J, with 12 bases between. The CDR3 region is CSVAKGINEQYF. For the CDR3, the DNA is TGCAGCGTTGCCAAGGGGATCAACGAGCAGTACTTC.

This clonotype was seen at least ten times. This sequence joins TRBV5-1 and TRBJ1-2, with D tentatively TRBD1 (6 bases). CDR1 and CDR2 (germline): SGHRS, YFSETQ. Trimming cost V 4 bases and J 2 bases, with 12 bases left between them. The CDR3 totals 14 residues. The CDR3 nucleotides are TGCGCCAGCAGCCCCGGGGGCAGGAACTATGGCTACACCTTC. Protein: CASSPGGRNYGYTF.

This clonotype was recorded at least ten times. The chain joins TRBV5-1 to TRBJ2-3; D gene ambiguous. Trimming left V 4 bases short and J 1 base short, with 10 bases between. The CDR3 sequence is 14 residues long. Germline V lookup: CDR1 SGHRS, CDR2 YFSETQ. CDR3 nucleotides: TGCGCCAGCAGCCTTCCCCTACGCACAGATACGCAGTATTTT. Encoded protein: CASSLPLRTDTQYF.

Ten or more counts support this clonotype. This rearrangement joins TRBV12-3 or TRBV12-4 to TRBJ1-2, with D unresolved. The CDR3 covers 12 residues. Trimming took off 3 bases at V and 4 bases at J, with 6 bases between the two ends. The CDR3, as DNA: TGTGCCAGCAGTTTTGGGTCCTATGGCTACACCTTC. Translating it yields CASSFGSYGYTF.

The V gene is TRBV5-1, the J gene TRBJ2-7, with D possibly matching TRBD1 (5 bases). The germline V gene encodes CDR1 SGHRS and CDR2 YFSETQ. V lost 0 bases, J lost 8 bases, and 12 bases lay in between. There are 13 residues in the CDR3. Here the CDR3 DNA reads TGCGCCAGCAGCTTGGACGACAGCCCCCAGCAGTACTTC. Its translation: CASSLDDSPQQYF.

This clonotype was counted many times. V gene TRBV20-1 combines with J gene TRBJ1-3; a possible D gene is TRBD1 (5 bases). CDR1 and CDR2 from the germline V gene are DFQATT and SNEGSKA (reference sequence). CDR3 size: 14 residues. The V gene lost 3 bases and the J gene lost 4 bases, with 13 bases spanning the gap. This CDR3 is CSASSAGSGNTIYF. The CDR3 DNA reads as TGCAGTGCTAGCAGTGCAGGGTCAGGAAACACCATATATTTT.

This clonotype has ten or more counts. The J gene is TRBJ2-3, the V gene TRBV29-1; D may be TRBD1 (6 bases). The CDR3 is 10 residues long. CDR1 and CDR2 (germline): SQVTM, ANQGSEA. V was clipped by 7 bases and J by 13 bases, with 15 bases between them. The CDR3 loop reads CSATGKEEYF. The CDR3 DNA sequence: TGCAGCGCCACAGGGAAGGAGGAGTATTTT.

A word on this clonotype: At one end, the junction sequence differs from germline, possibly due to a read error. The chain joins TRBV6-6 to TRBJ1-3, with a possible D match to TRBD1 (5 bases). Germline V gene data show CDR1 as MNHNY and CDR2 as SVGAGI (reference sequence). The length of the CDR3 is 12 residues. CDR3 DNA sequence: TGTGACAGCAGCAACAGGGGAAACACCATATATTTT. It encodes CDSSNRGNTIYF.

In its sample, this clonotype was seen many times. The CDR3 DNA reads TGTGCCAGCAGTTTCGGCCCCGGTGGTGAAGCTTTCTTT. Its translation: CASSFGPGGEAFF. The J gene is TRBJ1-1, the V gene TRBV12-3 or TRBV12-4; D ambiguous. The CDR3 length is 13 residues. Trimming stripped 3 bases from V and 7 bases from J, with 12 bases between.